A selection of T cell receptor beta chains follows, all from one sample in a study of T cell changes during pregnancy in multiple sclerosis. Profiled with immunoSEQ multiplex PCR; TCRdb holds only in-frame clones, not every one. This table has tens of thousands of clones, around 89% appearing once. Specimen: CD4+ T cells from peripheral blood mononuclear cells, collected in the first trimester of pregnancy. The receptors were gathered from a female donor in good health, enrolled as a control in a pregnancy study. CDR3s include the opening cysteine and the closing phenylalanine or tryptophan. The D gene is left open where the match is weak. Part of the rows lack a size; the others show once, few, many or a class for expanded clones.

D gene,J gene,clone size,V gene,CDR3 DNA,CDR3 protein
-,TRBJ2-7,-,TRBV6-5,TGTGCCACCAAGAGAGCGGAGGACGCGTACGAGCAGTACTTC,CATKRAEDAYEQYF
TRBD2,TRBJ2-5,-,TRBV28,TGTGCCAGCAGTTTATTAAGCGGGAGCCAAGAGACCCAGTACTTC,CASSLLSGSQETQYF
TRBD2,TRBJ2-3,-,TRBV19,TGTGCCAGTAGTATTCAGCGGGAGGGCCCTGGAGATACGCAGTATTTT,CASSIQREGPGDTQYF
TRBD2,TRBJ2-1,-,TRBV4-3,TGCGCCAGCAGCCGAAAACTAGCGGGAGTCACCTACAATGAGCAGTTCTTC,CASSRKLAGVTYNEQFF
-,TRBJ2-1,-,TRBV7-7,TGTGCCAGCAGCTCCCCGGGGAATGAGCAGTTCTTC,CASSSPGNEQFF
-,TRBJ1-4,-,TRBV11-2,TGTGCCAGCAGCTTAGCAAGGGGCCGTGGGACTAATGAAAAACTGTTTTTT,CASSLARGRGTNEKLFF
TRBD1,TRBJ2-7,once,TRBV6-1,TGTGCCAGCAGTGCCGGGACAGGGGGGCAGCACGAGCAGTACTTC,CASSAGTGGQHEQYF
-,TRBJ1-4,-,TRBV28,TGTGCCAGCAGCCTCCCACCCATATCGAACCCCAGGGGATGGACTGAAAAACTGTTTTTT,CASSLPPISNPRGWTEKLFF
-,TRBJ2-7,once,TRBV20-1,TGCAGTGCTAGAGACGGGGAGCAGTACTTC,CSARDGEQYF
-,TRBJ1-5,-,TRBV30,TGTGCCTGGAGTGCCGGACAGAATAGCAATCAGCCCCAGCATTTT,CAWSAGQNSNQPQHF
-,TRBJ2-3,-,TRBV28,TGTGCCAGCAGTGCCCCCGGTAGCGGTACGACAGATACGCAGTATTTT,CASSAPGSGTTDTQYF
-,TRBJ2-4,-,TRBV20-1,TGCAGTGCTAGTCTCAAAAACATTCAGTACTTC,CSASLKNIQYF
-,TRBJ2-1,-,TRBV6-6,TGTGCCAGCAGTTTCCCTGGGACACTGGTACGAGAGCAGTTCTTC,CASSFPGTLVREQFF
TRBD2,TRBJ2-1,-,TRBV4-2,TGTGCCAGCAGCGCCCTAACTAGCGGCCTCTCCTACAATGAGCAGTTCTTC,CASSALTSGLSYNEQFF
-,TRBJ2-2,medium-sized,TRBV7-2,TGTGCCAGCAGCCTCCGGGGGGCAGGGACCGGGGAGCTGTTTTTT,CASSLRGAGTGELFF
TRBD2,TRBJ2-5,-,TRBV4-2,TGTGCCAGCAGCCAAGATGGACTAGCGGGGGGGCTTGGTGAGACCCAGTACTTC,CASSQDGLAGGLGETQYF
-,TRBJ2-3,few,TRBV30,TGTGCCTGGAAGGCTAGCGCAGATACGCAGTATTTT,CAWKASADTQYF
TRBD2,TRBJ2-2,-,TRBV5-1,TGCGCCAGCAGCTTGGATAGCGGGAGTACCGGGGAGCTGTTTTTT,CASSLDSGSTGELFF
TRBD1,TRBJ1-1,-,TRBV7-9,TGTGCCAGCAGCTTCGTCACAGGGGGCGGTGAAGCTTTCTTT,CASSFVTGGGEAFF
-,TRBJ1-2,-,TRBV5-1,TGCGCCAGCAGCTTCACAGACGAAGGCTACACCTTC,CASSFTDEGYTF
TRBD1,TRBJ1-2,-,TRBV28,TGTGCCAGCCTCCTAGACAGGGACTATGGCTACACCTTC,CASLLDRDYGYTF
-,TRBJ2-7,-,TRBV29-1,TGCAGCGTTGAGCTCAGCTCCTACGAGCAGTACTTC,CSVELSSYEQYF
-,TRBJ1-5,few,TRBV7-2,TGTGCCAGCAGCTTAAGTCCAGGGAACAATCAGCCCCAGCATTTT,CASSLSPGNNQPQHF
-,TRBJ2-1,-,TRBV6-6,TGTGCCAGCAGCCCCGGAGGGAGTGAGCAGTTCTTC,CASSPGGSEQFF
-,TRBJ2-1,-,TRBV5-1,TGCGCCAGCAGCATGGGACCTCAGGGGAATGAGCAGTTCTTC,CASSMGPQGNEQFF
TRBD1,TRBJ1-3,-,TRBV18,TGTGCCAGCTCACCGCAGGGGGGCTCTGGAAACACCATATATTTT,CASSPQGGSGNTIYF
-,TRBJ1-5,-,TRBV18,TGTGCCAGCTCACCAAACGTAAGGGGTTTGGGCAATCAGCCCCAGCATTTT,CASSPNVRGLGNQPQHF
TRBD2,TRBJ2-1,-,TRBV10-3,TGTGCCATCAGAACTAGCGGGACTAACAATGAGCAGTTCTTC,CAIRTSGTNNEQFF
-,TRBJ1-5,-,TRBV9,TGTGCCAGCAGCGTAGACAGCCTTTATCAGCCCCAGCATTTT,CASSVDSLYQPQHF
TRBD2,TRBJ2-7,-,TRBV27,TGTGCCAGCAGTTTATCTAGCGGGATCGCCGCCTACGAGCAGTACTTC,CASSLSSGIAAYEQYF
TRBD2,TRBJ2-7,-,TRBV28,TGTGCCAGCAGTAACCTAGCGGGTCCCTCCTACGAGCAGTACTTC,CASSNLAGPSYEQYF
TRBD2,TRBJ2-1,-,TRBV6-6,TGTGCCAGCAGTCTAGCGGGAAACTACAATGAGCAGTTCTTC,CASSLAGNYNEQFF
-,TRBJ1-3,-,TRBV15,TGTGCCACCAGCATTTATGGAAACACCATATATTTT,CATSIYGNTIYF
TRBD2,TRBJ2-1,-,TRBV7-6,TGTGCCAGCTCCCCTGCTAGCGGGGGGGCTTATGAGCAGTTCTTC,CASSPASGGAYEQFF
-,TRBJ1-2,-,TRBV6-1,TGTGCCAGCAGTGAAACAGACTATGGCTACACCTTC,CASSETDYGYTF
-,TRBJ2-1,-,TRBV18,TGTGCCAGCTCACCCCCCAACTACAATGAGCAGTTCTTC,CASSPPNYNEQFF
-,TRBJ1-5,-,TRBV15,TGTGCCACCAGCAGAGAAGCGAGCTCTTTGGGTCAAGCCCAGCATTTT,CATSREASSLGQAQHF
TRBD2,TRBJ2-5,-,TRBV6-6,TGTGCCAGCAGTTTACTAGCGGGGGGCCAAGAGACCCAGTACTTC,CASSLLAGGQETQYF
TRBD1,TRBJ2-3,few,TRBV29-1,TGCAGCGTTCTTGGACAGGAAAACACAGATACGCAGTATTTT,CSVLGQENTDTQYF
TRBD1,TRBJ1-5,few,TRBV7-2,TGTGCCAGCAGCTTTAGACAGGGGGATCAGCCCCAGCATTTT,CASSFRQGDQPQHF